What follows are 22 T cell receptor beta chains derived from one specimen sequenced in a study of beta chain features in type 1 diabetes. Expressed TCRB transcripts were sequenced because the isolated RNA had all been reverse transcribed beforehand. Measured with immunoSEQ multiplex PCR; TCRdb has only the in-frame clones, and not every one. The table has 970,000 or so clones, about 17% seen once. The sample consisted of naive CD4+ T cells from blood. These receptors were taken from a woman aged 18-35 years in good health.

This clone showed up just once. The chain links TRBV27 to TRBJ2-7; the match to TRBD2 covers 8 bases. This CDR3 region has 15 residues. Trimming cost V 8 bases and J 4 bases; bases outside gene matches: 13. CDR1 is MNHEY, CDR2 SMNVEV, per germline (reference sequence). In DNA, the CDR3 is TGTGCCAGCTCAATCCTGGCGGGGGGCCCTTACGAGCAGTACTTC. It encodes CASSILAGGPYEQYF.

Turning to this clone: The same CDR3 is also encoded by other DNA sequences in this sample. Here the CDR3 DNA reads TGTGCCAGCAGTGAACGCTATCAGCCCCAGCATTTT. Its protein product is CASSERYQPQHF. The genes are TRBV2 and TRBJ1-5; D gene unclear. CDR1 is SNHLY and CDR2 is FYNNEI in the germline V gene. This CDR3 region has 12 residues. V was cut by 2 bases and J by 5 bases, with 4 bases left in between.

This clone has only a few counts. This chain links TRBV23-1 with TRBJ2-1; 7 bases line up with TRBD2. TRBV23-1 is assigned to the ORF class and has an uncertain function. J gave up 2 bases and V 5 bases, and 12 bases lay outside the gene matches. The CDR3 consists of 17 residues. CDR3 sequence: CASSTPCGRETYNEQFF. The CDR3 DNA sequence: TGCGCCAGCAGTACCCCTTGTGGGCGGGAGACCTACAATGAGCAGTTCTTC.

This clone has more than one count but fewer than ten. V usage is TRBV2 and J usage is TRBJ1-5; D unresolved. There are 15 residues in the CDR3. CDR1 is SNHLY and CDR2 is FYNNEI in the germline V gene. V shed 5 bases and J shed 3 bases, with 14 bases lying between them. CDR3 sequence reads: CASSQSLYLNQPQHF. The CDR3 DNA follows: TGTGCCAGCAGTCAAAGCTTATACCTCAATCAGCCCCAGCATTTT.

Only a few counts were recorded for this clone. The chain uses TRBV7-9 and TRBJ2-1; maybe TRBD1 (7 bases). The ends were cut back, 5 bases at V and 10 bases at J, with 15 bases in the middle. CDR3 length: 13 residues. CDR1 is SEHNR and CDR2 is FQNEAQ in the germline V gene (reference sequence). The DNA for the CDR3 is TGTGCCAGCAGCATTAGACAGGGAGGCGAGCAGTTCTTC. This sequence encodes CASSIRQGGEQFF.

This clone appeared a few times. V usage is TRBV11-2 and J usage is TRBJ2-7; the D gene is possibly TRBD2 (5 bases). With 3 bases removed from V and 3 bases from J, the gap between germline ends came to 12 bases. CDR1 is SGHAT and CDR2 is FQNNGV in the germline V gene. The CDR3 is 14 amino acids. The CDR3 spells CASSFSSGNYEQYF. In nucleotides, the CDR3 is TGTGCCAGCAGCTTTTCGTCGGGGAACTACGAGCAGTACTTC.

The chain has TRBV18 and TRBJ2-3; D perhaps matches TRBD2 (6 bases). V was shortened by 2 bases and J by 3 bases, with 12 bases between the two germline ends. The CDR3 loop spans 15 amino acids. Germline CDR1 and CDR2: KGHSH and LQKENI. CDR3 nucleotides: TGTGCCAGCTCACCAGAGACTAGTCGAACAGATACGCAGTATTTT. Translation: CASSPETSRTDTQYF.

The chain couples TRBV14 to TRBJ2-2; D call uncertain. The V gene lost 1 base and the J gene lost 0 bases, with 9 bases spanning the gap. Germline-derived CDR1 and CDR2 are SGHDN and FVKESK. The CDR3 has 16 amino acids. CDR3 in amino acids: CASSQGTASNTGELFF. The CDR3 DNA is TGTGCCAGCAGCCAAGGGACGGCCTCGAACACCGGGGAGCTGTTTTTT.

The chain is built from TRBV28 and TRBJ2-1, with D hard to call. Germline lookup yields CDR1 MDHEN and CDR2 SYDVKM. This CDR3 has 14 residues. With 7 bases removed from V and 3 bases from J, the gap between germline ends came to 13 bases. The CDR3 sequence: CASNRAVHYNEQFF. The CDR3 DNA reads TGTGCCAGCAACCGGGCGGTCCACTACAATGAGCAGTTCTTC.

In this sample, this clone turned up a few times. V usage is TRBV7-8 and J usage is TRBJ2-7, with D uncertain. CDR1 and CDR2 (germline): SGHVS, FQNEAQ. Between the trimmed V and J ends, which lost 2 bases and 2 bases, there was a span of 13 bases. The CDR3 covers 15 residues. Here the CDR3 DNA reads TGTGCCAGCAGCTTATCGTCCAGGTACGCCTACGAGCAGTACTTC. The encoded protein is CASSLSSRYAYEQYF.

The V call is TRBV6-5, the J call TRBJ2-7; D assignment may be TRBD1 or TRBD2 (5 bases each). The CDR3 spans 11 residues. Germline lookup yields CDR1 MNHEY and CDR2 SVGAGI. Trimming took 5 bases from V and 6 from J, leaving 8 bases between them. CDR3 DNA: TGTGCCAGCAGTAAAGGGACCGAGCAGTACTTC. Amino acids: CASSKGTEQYF.

The V and J genes are TRBV6-1 and TRBJ2-7, with a possible D match to TRBD1 (6 bases). V was cut by 5 bases and J by 3 bases, with 8 bases left in between. This CDR3 is built from 12 residues. Per germline, CDR1 MNHNS and CDR2 SASEGT. Here the CDR3 reads CASSRDNYEQYF. Here the CDR3 DNA reads TGTGCCAGCAGTAGGGACAACTACGAGCAGTACTTC.

This clone was recorded many times. The chain couples TRBV14 to TRBJ2-1; maybe TRBD2 (5 bases). Germline lookup yields CDR1 SGHDN and CDR2 FVKESK. V dropped 4 bases and J dropped 8 bases, with 9 bases sitting between them. This CDR3 spans 12 amino acids. Here the CDR3 reads CASSPTSYEQFF. The CDR3 nucleotides read TGTGCCAGCAGCCCAACTAGTTATGAGCAGTTCTTC.

The V call is TRBV18, the J call TRBJ2-1, with D perhaps TRBD1 (5 bases). The CDR3 length is 15 residues. Trimming shortened V by 1 base and J by 9 bases, and 16 bases separated the two germline ends. The germline V gene encodes CDR1 KGHSH and CDR2 LQKENI. The CDR3 DNA reads TGTGCCAGCTCACCACAGGGGTTGGGGCAATCTGAGCAGTTCTTC. Translated: CASSPQGLGQSEQFF.

V usage is TRBV19 and J usage is TRBJ1-1; D not resolved. Germline V gene sequence: CDR1 LNHDA, CDR2 SQIVND (reference sequence). Trimming took off 3 bases at V and 6 bases at J, with 11 bases between the two ends. The CDR3 extends over 13 amino acids. As DNA, the CDR3 is TGTGCCAGTAGTATCGAGGTCCAGGCTGAAGCTTTCTTT. It is translated as CASSIEVQAEAFF.

This clone was counted only a few times. The J gene is TRBJ2-1, the V gene TRBV6-1, with D perhaps TRBD1 (6 bases). Germline CDR1 and CDR2: MNHNS and SASEGT. The V and J ends lost 0 bases and 8 bases respectively, with 11 bases between them. The CDR3 loop spans 14 amino acids. The CDR3 protein is CASSEAWQGYEQFF. Here the CDR3 DNA reads TGTGCCAGCAGTGAAGCTTGGCAGGGGTATGAGCAGTTCTTC.

The chain carries TRBV5-6 and TRBJ2-2; D ambiguous. V was shortened by 6 bases and J by 7 bases, with 16 bases between the two germline ends. From germline, CDR1 is SGHDT and CDR2 YYEEEE. This CDR3 region has 14 residues. CDR3 in amino acids: CASTPALGGGELFF. The CDR3 DNA follows: TGTGCCAGCACCCCCGCGCTCGGCGGCGGGGAGCTGTTTTTT.

The genes are TRBV28 and TRBJ2-3, with 9 bases aligning to TRBD2. The CDR3 consists of 17 residues. From germline, CDR1 is MDHEN and CDR2 SYDVKM. V lost 4 bases and J lost 2; bases outside the gene matches: 10. CDR3 nucleotide sequence: TGTGCCAGCAGTTACCCCTTTGCGGGAGGGAACACAGATACGCAGTATTTT. Amino acids: CASSYPFAGGNTDTQYF.

This clone showed up just a few times. This chain joins TRBV28 and TRBJ2-1, with D tentatively TRBD2 (6 bases). The germline V gene encodes CDR1 MDHEN and CDR2 SYDVKM. V gave up 5 bases and J gave up 5 bases, with 16 bases separating them. The CDR3 spans 15 residues. The CDR3 DNA follows: TGTGCCAGCAGTCACCAGACGGGAGCGCACAATGAGCAGTTCTTC. It specifies CASSHQTGAHNEQFF.

This chain connects TRBV4-1 to TRBJ2-3, with no clear D. CDR3 length equals 14 residues. Germline CDR1 is MGHRA and CDR2 is YSYEKL. The V end was cut by 1 base, the J end by 2 bases, with 7 bases between. The DNA for the CDR3 is TGCGCCAGCAGCCAAGTTGTCCTCACAGATACGCAGTATTTT. Protein: CASSQVVLTDTQYF.

The chain has TRBV19 and TRBJ1-5; D unresolved. This CDR3 is 14 amino acids long. CDR1 is LNHDA and CDR2 is SQIVND in the germline V gene (reference sequence). V lost 5 bases to trimming and J lost 9 bases, with 17 bases between them. CDR3 region: CASSSRTETGPQHF. CDR3 sequence (DNA): TGTGCCAGTAGTTCCCGGACGGAAACCGGGCCCCAGCATTTT.

The chain uses TRBV4-3 and TRBJ2-1; 9 nucleotides align to TRBD2. V was clipped by 1 base and J by 9 bases; unmatched bases: 10. Germline CDR1 and CDR2: LGHNA and YSLEER. The CDR3 is 16 residues long. In nucleotides, the CDR3 is TGCGCCAGCAGCCAAGCGAAGGCGGGAGGGCCCCCTGAGCAGTTCTTC. This codes for CASSQAKAGGPPEQFF.